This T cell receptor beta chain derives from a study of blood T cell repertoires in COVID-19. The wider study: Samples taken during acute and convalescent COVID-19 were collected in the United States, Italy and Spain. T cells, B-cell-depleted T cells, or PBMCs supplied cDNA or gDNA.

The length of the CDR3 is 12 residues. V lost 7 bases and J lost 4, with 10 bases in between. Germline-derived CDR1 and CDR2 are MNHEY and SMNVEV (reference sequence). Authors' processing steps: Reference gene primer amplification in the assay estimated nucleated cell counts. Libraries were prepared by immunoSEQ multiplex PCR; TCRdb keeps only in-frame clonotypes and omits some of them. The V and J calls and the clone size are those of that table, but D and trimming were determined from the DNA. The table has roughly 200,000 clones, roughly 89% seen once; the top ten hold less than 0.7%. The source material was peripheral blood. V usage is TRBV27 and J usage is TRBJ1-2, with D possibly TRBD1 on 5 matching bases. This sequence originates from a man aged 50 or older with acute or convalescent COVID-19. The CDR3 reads CASTDGGYGYTF. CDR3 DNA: TGTGCCAGCACGGACGGGGGCTATGGCTACACCTTC.